The clone carrying this T cell receptor (beta chain) was observed many times. Its antigen is still unknown. This entry is derived from a study of beta chain features in type 1 diabetes. Study results and limitations: Insertions at VDJ junctions were less frequent in type 1 diabetes patients. These patients also deleted more nucleotides at the same junctions. PCR might show a preference for shorter templates, equally across patients and controls.

The whole isolated RNA underwent reverse transcription, so sequencing captured expressed TCRB transcripts. Produced via immunoSEQ multiplex PCR; TCRdb's table is partial and in-frame only. The data hold about 320,000 clones, with 12% to 15% observed a single time. Averaging approximately 0.11 L, one heparinised blood draw came from each individual donor. Populations isolated by sorting all had purity greater than 95%. The CDR3 is 14 residues long. Germline CDR1 SGHTA, CDR2 FQGNSA. V trimming: 5 bases; J trimming: 7 bases; junction bases outside the gene matches: 5. The material sequenced was central memory CD4+ T cells from blood. The receptor's source is a man aged 25 to 40 in good health. The V gene is TRBV7-2, the J gene TRBJ2-2, with 9 bases lining up with TRBD1. The CDR3 loop reads CASSLDRGDGELFF. The CDR3 DNA follows: TGTGCCAGCAGCCTTGACAGGGGGGACGGGGAGCTGTTTTTT.